This T cell receptor (beta chain) was sequenced for a study of cytomegalovirus exposure and HLA in healthy donors. Study observations and caveats: Productive status was seen about 87% or about 30% of the time for most TCR beta V segments in an earlier analysis.

With regard to this clone: What it binds is not known.

Germline V gives CDR1 SGDLS, CDR2 YYNGEE. The trim removed 3 bases at V and 0 bases at J, leaving 11 bases unmatched. This CDR3 is 17 amino acids long. Both 60 Vbeta primers and 13 Jbeta primers went into the PCR. The table came from immunoSEQ multiplex PCR; TCRdb's copy has only in-frame clones and leaves some out. The sample lists more than 90,000 clones, approximately 77% occurring once. This receptor was taken from a man over 45 in good health and CMV-seropositive. The rearrangement uses TRBV9 and TRBJ2-7; 8 bases fit TRBD1. The sequenced material came from PBMCs. The CDR3 DNA sequence: TGTGCCAGCAGCGCCCAGCCCTATGGACAGGGCTCCTACGAGCAGTACTTC. Its translation: CASSAQPYGQGSYEQYF. Combining the CDR3 with reference TRBV9 and TRBJ2-7 gives the whole variable domain DSGVTQTPKHLITATGQRVTLRCSPRSGDLSVYWYQQSLDQGLQFLIQYYNGEERAKGNILERFSAQQFPDLHSELNLSSLELGDSALYFCASSAQPYGQGSYEQYFGPGTRLTVT.